The TCR beta chain described here comes from a study of cytomegalovirus exposure and HLA in healthy donors. Note on this clone: What it binds is unknown.

Study-level results: The authors assumed roughly uniform sequencing depth across donors for presence/absence analyses. In vitro experiments confirmed that three CMV-associated chains were specific for CMV antigens.

The study ran its PCR with 60 Vbeta and 13 Jbeta primers. Assay used: immunoSEQ multiplex PCR; TCRdb lists only in-frame clones, some missing. Of roughly 120,000 clones in the sample, 65% to 85% were seen once. Sequencing used PBMCs. This sequence was found in a man aged 50 or older in good health and CMV-seronegative.

The CDR3 region has the DNA TGTGCCAGCAGCCAAGTTTCCGGGACAGGGTGGAACGAGCAGTACTTC. Its translation: CASSQVSGTGWNEQYF. V usage is TRBV14 and J usage is TRBJ2-7, with 9 nucleotides matching TRBD1. Germline loops: CDR1 SGHDN, CDR2 FVKESK. With V trimmed by 1 base and J by 5 bases, 9 bases remained unmatched. This CDR3 is 16 amino acids long.